Given below is one T cell receptor beta chain in context. Its matching antigen is unknown. This entry belongs to a study of T cell repertoires in cytomegalovirus infection. About the research overall: It was recently identified HLA-C-restricted and well-studied HLA-B-restricted CMV epitopes that the study used. Public TCR beta signatures provided an indication of both CMV infection and a matching HLA type.

Study findings and constraints: Ex vivo, HLA-C-restricted CMV-specific TCR beta clonotypes prevailed over the rest of the response.

Trimming left V 5 bases short and J 2 bases short, with 6 bases between. The CDR3 is made up of 13 amino acids. The germline CDR1 and CDR2 sequences are MNHEY and SVGAGI. TCRdb used MiXCR to reprocess the reads, holding one entry per CDR3 protein. Among roughly 800,000 distinct CDR3 sequences, just under 30% were seen once, and the ten largest hold approximately 14%. This TCR was sampled from a human donor in good health (CMV status not recorded). Some clones in this sample may be carry-over from other donors' samples. The chain employs TRBV6-5 and TRBJ1-4; no reliable D call. This specimen was cultured CD8+ T cells from PBMCs, taken from culture after CMV antigen stimulation. The CDR3 here is CASSTGTNEKLFF. Here the CDR3 DNA reads TGTGCCAGCAGTACCGGGACTAATGAAAAACTGTTTTTT.